This section outlines one T cell receptor (beta chain) sequence together with its context. What it binds is not known. This entry comes from a study of CD8 T cells in ankylosing spondylitis. Germline V gene lookup returns CDR1 MGHRA and CDR2 YSYEKL. V lost 1 base and J lost 7, with 11 bases in between. This CDR3 has 14 amino acids. General study findings and limits: Seemingly characteristic of ankylosing spondylitis blood was a TCR beta motif consisting of about 8 highly homologous variants. CD8+ disease-linked clones were present at relatively low frequencies in blood. There were earlier reports of some motif variants in reactive arthritis synovial fluid and blood. The clones that were linked to disease were reported to be significantly enriched in matched synovial fluid samples from ankylosing spondylitis patients.

The authors made TCR beta libraries by quantitative 5'-RACE with molecular barcodes. TCRdb passed the 5' RACE reads through MiXCR, listing each CDR3 protein once. The table includes about 340,000 distinct CDR3 sequences, less than 9.5% detected once. This TCR derives from a male donor with ankylosing spondylitis. Sequencing was carried out using blood, either unsorted or a sorted T cell fraction (not recorded which). The V gene is TRBV4-1, the J gene TRBJ1-5; D is ambiguous. DNA of the CDR3: TGCGCCAGCAGCCAAGGGGAGGGAAGGCAGCCCCAGCATTTT. It codes for CASSQGEGRQPQHF.